This TCR beta chain was obtained from a study of naive and memory T cell subsets. Study outcomes and limitations: There was no ground truth to check naive and memory subset results. Naive repertoires, especially CD8, held a few larger clonotypes, possibly memory cells re-expressing CD45RA.

Germline V CDR1 and CDR2: DFQATT, SNEGSKA (reference sequence). The J segment lost 4 bases and the V segment lost 3 bases, leaving 7 bases of the junction unmatched. The CDR3 is 14 residues long. Regarding this clonotype: Its antigen is not identified.

Separate alpha and beta amplification began at the second PCR step. Two oligonucleotides, mixed equimolar, formed the beta constant-region primer covering TRBC1 and TRBC2. Nested alpha and beta constant-region primers with the SP2 primer drove four PCR rounds on ligated cDNA. TCRdb fed the UMI-ligation and nested PCR reads into MiXCR, producing one record per CDR3 protein. The sample consists of about 150,000 distinct CDR3 sequences, approximately 22% of them appearing once. This sequence was found in a human donor in good health. The chain combines TRBV20-1 with TRBJ2-7; the match to TRBD1 covers 9 bases. The material sequenced was naive CD4+ T cells from blood. CDR3 amino acids: CSARKGQGRYEQYF. The CDR3 nucleotides are TGCAGTGCTAGGAAGGGACAGGGCCGGTACGAGCAGTACTTC.